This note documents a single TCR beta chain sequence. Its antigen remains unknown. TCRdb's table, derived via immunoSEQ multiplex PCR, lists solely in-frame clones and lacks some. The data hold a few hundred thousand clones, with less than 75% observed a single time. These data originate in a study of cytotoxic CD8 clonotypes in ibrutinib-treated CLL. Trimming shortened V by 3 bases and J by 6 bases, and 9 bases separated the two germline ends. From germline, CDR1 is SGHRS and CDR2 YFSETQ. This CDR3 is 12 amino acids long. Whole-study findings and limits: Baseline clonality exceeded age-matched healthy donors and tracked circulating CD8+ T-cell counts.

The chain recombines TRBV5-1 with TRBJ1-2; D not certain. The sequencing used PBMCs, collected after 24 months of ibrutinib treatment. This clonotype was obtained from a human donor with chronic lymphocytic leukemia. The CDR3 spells CASSSTVNGYTF. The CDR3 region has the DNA TGCGCCAGCAGCTCAACAGTGAATGGCTACACCTTC.